This is a list of T cell receptor beta chains from one sample in a study of T cell repertoires in cytomegalovirus infection. One entry per CDR3 protein, called by TCRdb with MiXCR from the reads. The table shows some 120,000 distinct CDR3 sequences, with more than 25% occurring only once. Their target antigens are unknown. The sequencing used CD8+ T cells from cultured PBMCs, collected from culture after CMV antigen stimulation. These receptors all stem from a human donor in good health (CMV status not recorded). Some clones in this sample may be carry-over from other donors' samples. Each CDR3 is given with its conserved first and last residue. D genes are given only for firm matches.

d_call,v_call,cdr3_aa
.,TRBV6-5,CASSYSRGEGTEAFF
TRBD1,TRBV19,CTSSGDRGRGSYEQYF
.,TRBV20-1,CSARSIMNTEAFF
TRBD1,TRBV4-1,CASSQDRTGISPLHF
.,TRBV11-2,CASSSPGHSDRPQHF
TRBD1,TRBV7-8,CASSLVTGAGTEAFF
.,TRBV7-2,CASSRAPGQGAGYTF
.,TRBV2,CASSSLTSVLF
TRBD2,TRBV2,CATLQLAGGRDTQYF
TRBD1,TRBV19,CASTPTGYQPQHF
.,TRBV6-6,CASRTQGVGNQPQHF
.,TRBV7-6,CASSDTGYGNTIYF
.,TRBV20-1,CSARDRDGGMNTEAFF
TRBD2,TRBV2,CASGGLAVQETQYF
TRBD1,TRBV7-9,CASSRGTEKYF
.,TRBV7-9,CASSRVEDGELFF
TRBD1,TRBV7-2,CASSLEETGVLETQYF
.,TRBV4-1,CASSLEKTGPMNTEAFF
.,TRBV6-2/TRBV6-3,CASSPSRDGYEQYF
.,TRBV5-6,CASSPTGWEETQYF
.,TRBV12-3/TRBV12-4,CASSLTGALGQPQHF
.,TRBV7-6,CASSQTANEKLFF
.,TRBV6-2/TRBV6-3,CASSSTSSGADSNQPQHF
TRBD2,TRBV6-2/TRBV6-3,CASSLGLAGGGGAKNIQYF
.,TRBV19,CASSIGTTEAFF
TRBD1,TRBV5-4,CASSFGQGGGEKLFF
.,TRBV7-2,CASSLGWGRQPQHF
.,TRBV6-5,CASSLGGHYNEQFF
.,TRBV6-1,CASSQWGGGTEAFF
.,TRBV7-9,CASSLSRVVNEKLFF
TRBD2,TRBV7-2,CASSFPVAGAPSGQFF
TRBD1,TRBV2,CASSEQGAREKLFF
TRBD2,TRBV7-9,CASSKLAGEVYEQYF
TRBD1,TRBV7-8,CASRVGTGNEKLFF
TRBD2,TRBV7-2,CASSPLAGAYNEQFF
.,TRBV6-2/TRBV6-3,CASSLQNYNEQFF
TRBD2,TRBV6-1,CASSEQASGLFYEQYF
TRBD2,TRBV12-3/TRBV12-4,CASKPSGGARETQYF
.,TRBV7-2,CASSVVPATNEKLFF
TRBD1,TRBV4-1,CASSQDRVGQGKEPQHF